There are many counts of the clone carrying this T cell receptor (beta chain). The antigen is undetermined. These data originate in a study of regulatory T cells in long-lasting Graves disease. Study conclusions and caveats: Favored usage of TRBV28, TRBJ1-2 and TRBJ2-5 was recorded in persistent disease.

This CDR3 comprises 13 residues. The germline V and J ends were trimmed by 7 bases and 2 bases, with 12 bases remaining between them. Germline V gives CDR1 SNHLY, CDR2 FYNNEI. Time point meaning: newly diagnosed GD, antithyroid drugs for less than 3 months. Making the TCR library involved RNA that had been extracted from PBMCs. According to the study, TCR beta libraries were built with iRepertoire HTBI primers and CDR3-region Arm-PCR. TCRdb used MiXCR to reprocess the multiplex PCR reads, holding one entry per CDR3 protein. The repertoire holds over 500,000 distinct CDR3 sequences, with approximately 15% as singletons. The same data also contributed to another study, on T cells in Graves' hyperthyroidism and ophthalmopathy. That study adds: The HTBI primer set served for first-round RT-PCR of the TCR CDR3. Within blood appeared most thyroid clonotypes that had expanded above 0.001.

The rearrangement links TRBV2 to TRBJ2-7; D is unresolved. This receptor was taken from a woman aged 25 to 45 with Graves disease. This material consisted of peripheral blood mononuclear cells (PBMCs), taken at new diagnosis, from a patient treated with antithyroid drugs. The CDR3 nucleotides read TGTGCCAGCACTGCCACCAGAACCTACGAGCAGTACTTC. Encoded protein: CASTATRTYEQYF.